These T cell receptor beta chains were read from a single sample in a study of T cells in narcolepsy. Repertoires were generated with immunoSEQ multiplex PCR, while TCRdb's copy carries only in-frame clones and drops some. The data hold approximately 16,000 clones, with 55% to 80% observed a single time. Sequencing used CD45RA- memory CD8+ T cells from PBMCs. These receptors were taken from a human donor with narcolepsy. Each CDR3 is given with its conserved first and last residue. A D gene is named only where the DNA matches it firmly. Clone size is stated in some rows and not others, as once, few, many or a class when expanded.

V	D	J	size	DNA	CDR3
TRBV4-1	TRBD1	TRBJ1-1	once	TGCGCCAGCAGCCAACCTAGGACAGGGGGGACTGAAGCTTTCTTT	CASSQPRTGGTEAFF
TRBV28	-	TRBJ2-1	-	TGTGCCAGCAACGAATACAATGAGCAGTTCTTC	CASNEYNEQFF
TRBV5-1	-	TRBJ1-1	-	TGCGCCAGCAGCTTGTCTCCGGATTGGAACACTGAAGCTTTCTTT	CASSLSPDWNTEAFF
TRBV5-1	-	TRBJ2-7	-	TGCGCCAGCAGCTTAATAGACAGTGGATACGAGCAGTACTTC	CASSLIDSGYEQYF
TRBV7-2	-	TRBJ1-2	-	TGTGCCAGCAGCACCGGCGCCAGGTTCAATGGCTACACCTTC	CASSTGARFNGYTF
TRBV11-3	-	TRBJ1-5	few	TGTGCCAGCAGCGTACCAAATAAGACTTGCAATCAGCCCCAGCATTTT	CASSVPNKTCNQPQHF
TRBV28	TRBD1	TRBJ2-7	once	TGTGCCAGCACCACAAACAGGGGTCGGGACGAGCAGTACTTC	CASTTNRGRDEQYF
TRBV15	-	TRBJ1-6	-	TGTGCCACCAGCAGTTCACGGGACAATTCACCCCTCCACTTT	CATSSSRDNSPLHF
TRBV19	-	TRBJ1-5	-	TGTGCCAGTATGGACGGAGGAAATCAGCCCCAGCATTTT	CASMDGGNQPQHF
TRBV27	-	TRBJ2-7	-	TGTGCCAGCAGTTTAGGAGGGGAGACGGTCTACGAGCAGTACTTC	CASSLGGETVYEQYF
TRBV27	-	TRBJ1-6	-	TGTGCCAGCAGCCTATACCCCCGGTCCTATAATTCACCCCTCCACTTT	CASSLYPRSYNSPLHF
TRBV2	-	TRBJ2-1	-	TGTGCCAGCTTCGTTGTCACGCGCTACAATGAGCAGTTCTTC	CASFVVTRYNEQFF
TRBV2	-	TRBJ2-1	-	TGTGCCAGCAGTGGAGGGGGTCGCAATGAGCAGTTCTTC	CASSGGGRNEQFF
TRBV6-1	-	TRBJ1-1	-	TGTGCCAGCAGTGTGAGATCAAACACTGAAGCTTTCTTT	CASSVRSNTEAFF
TRBV7-6	-	TRBJ1-1	once	TGTGCCAGCAGCTTAAGGGGAACTGAAGCTTTCTTT	CASSLRGTEAFF
TRBV12-1	-	TRBJ2-1	few	TGTGCCAGCAGCACCCGGGGGGGCCCCCTAGATGAGCAGTTCTTC	CASSTRGGPLDEQFF
TRBV2	-	TRBJ1-1	-	TGTGCCAGCACTACCGAGAGGAGAACGGAAGCTTTCTTT	CASTTERRTEAFF
TRBV7-9	-	TRBJ2-6	few	TGTGCCAGCAGCCTCAATACAGGAGTCTCTGGGGCCAACGTCCTGACTTTC	CASSLNTGVSGANVLTF
TRBV9	TRBD2	TRBJ2-3	-	TGTGCCAGCAGCGTAGAGGGACTAGCTACAGATACGCAGTATTTT	CASSVEGLATDTQYF
TRBV4-2	TRBD1	TRBJ2-7	-	TGTGCCAGCAGCCAAGAGTGGGCAGGGGGCCGATACGAGCAGTACTTC	CASSQEWAGGRYEQYF
TRBV19	TRBD2	TRBJ2-7	-	TGTGCCAGTAGTCCGACCGGGGGGGGCCCCTACGAGCAGTACTTC	CASSPTGGGPYEQYF
TRBV5-6	-	TRBJ2-1	few	TGTGCCAGCAGCCTCTGGGGCTCGTGGGAGCAGTTCTTC	CASSLWGSWEQFF
TRBV5-4	-	TRBJ2-7	-	TGTGCCAGCAGCTTGGAGGAACAGGGCTACGAGCAGTACTTC	CASSLEEQGYEQYF
TRBV19	-	TRBJ1-1	-	TGTGCCAGTAGTATAGGTGACGGTACACAAGCTAAAGCTTTCTTT	CASSIGDGTQAKAFF
TRBV27	TRBD2	TRBJ2-7	-	TGTGCCAGCAGTTTCCTCCCAGCGGGGGGGCGCGAGCAGTACTTC	CASSFLPAGGREQYF
TRBV9	TRBD2	TRBJ2-1	-	TGTGCCAGCAGCCCCGGGGGGGGTGGGAATGAGCAGTTCTTC	CASSPGGGGNEQFF
TRBV29-1	-	TRBJ1-1	-	TGCAGCGTTGCCCCCAGGGTTACTGAAGCTTTCTTT	CSVAPRVTEAFF
TRBV9	-	TRBJ1-2	-	TGTGCCAGCAGCGCCGGGGACGGAGCCTATGGCTACACCTTC	CASSAGDGAYGYTF
TRBV4-1	TRBD2	TRBJ2-3	-	TGCGCCAGCAGCCAAGATACTAGCGGGAGGGGGATCACAGATACGCAGTATTTT	CASSQDTSGRGITDTQYF
TRBV13	-	TRBJ1-2	-	TGTGCCAGCAGCTTAGAATCGGGGGGCGCGGATGGCTACACCTTC	CASSLESGGADGYTF
TRBV4-1	-	TRBJ2-2	-	TGCGCCAGCAGCCAGGTCCCGACCCGGGGCACCGGGGAGCTGTTTTTT	CASSQVPTRGTGELFF
TRBV7-8	-	TRBJ2-5	-	TGTGCCAGCCTGACAGAAGCATACCAAGAGACCCAGTACTTC	CASLTEAYQETQYF
TRBV9	-	TRBJ2-7	-	TGTGCCAGCAGCGCAGAGGGCAGAAGCTACGAGCAGTACTTC	CASSAEGRSYEQYF
TRBV9	-	TRBJ2-3	few	TGTGCCAGCAGCGTAGGAGGGGACACAGATACGCAGTATTTT	CASSVGGDTDTQYF
TRBV7-9	-	TRBJ1-2	-	TGTGCCAGCAGCTTAGTGGAGGAGGTCACCTTC	CASSLVEEVTF
TRBV10-3	-	TRBJ1-1	-	TGTGCCATCAGCCCCGGGCCAGCCAACACTGAAGCTTTCTTT	CAISPGPANTEAFF
TRBV4-1	-	TRBJ1-1	-	TGCGCCAGCAGCCAAGCCAGGACGGGGGGCACTGAAGCTTTCTTT	CASSQARTGGTEAFF
TRBV6-1	-	TRBJ1-5	-	TGTGCCAGCAGTTCCCAGGGGAATAGCAATCAGCCCCAGCATTTT	CASSSQGNSNQPQHF
TRBV7-6	-	TRBJ2-3	-	TGTGCCAGCAGCTTAACCCCCGGCGGTCTTAGCACAGATACGCAGTATTTT	CASSLTPGGLSTDTQYF
TRBV29-1	-	TRBJ1-1	-	TGCAGCGTTGACTCGGGTTTGATCAGAGGGCGCACTGAAGCTTTCTTT	CSVDSGLIRGRTEAFF
TRBV5-6	-	TRBJ1-4	-	TGTGCCAGCAGCCGGACAAGGGGCACTAATGAAAAACTGTTTTTT	CASSRTRGTNEKLFF